The 9 T cell receptor beta chains below all came from one sample that was sequenced in a study of T cells after yellow fever vaccination. TCRdb used MiXCR to reprocess the 5' RACE reads, holding one entry per CDR3 protein. Of approximately 550,000 distinct CDR3 sequences listed, roughly 21% are singletons. The sequencing used PBMCs, collected 15 days after the yellow fever booster vaccination. Every receptor here comes from a young man who received the YFV17D yellow fever vaccine.

J is TRBJ2-3 and V is TRBV29-1, with TRBD2 matching over 9 bases. CDR1 and CDR2 (germline): SQVTM, ANQGSEA. This CDR3 spans 15 amino acids. Unmatched junction bases numbered 2, after V lost 1 base and J lost 0 bases. CDR3 amino acids: CSVEGTSGSTDTQYF. In DNA, the CDR3 is TGCAGCGTTGAAGGCACTAGCGGGAGCACAGATACGCAGTATTTT.

This chain links TRBV20-1 with TRBJ2-7; 7 bases map to TRBD1. This CDR3 region has 13 residues. The germline gives CDR1 DFQATT, CDR2 SNEGSKA (reference sequence). V shed 6 bases, J shed 1 base, and the junction held 6 bases outside the gene matches. In nucleotides, the CDR3 is TGCAGTGCCGTGAGGGGGCATTCCTACGAGCAGTACTTC. Translated, it gives CSAVRGHSYEQYF.

In its sample, this clonotype was seen a few times. The V and J genes are TRBV5-1 and TRBJ2-3; D remains unclear. The CDR3 runs 15 residues. The V and J ends lost 0 bases and 5 bases respectively, with 13 bases between them. Germline V gene lookup returns CDR1 SGHRS and CDR2 YFSETQ. The CDR3, as DNA: TGCGCCAGCAGCTTGGTTCCCAGCTCGGGAGATACGCAGTATTTT. Its translation is CASSLVPSSGDTQYF.

The rearrangement joins TRBV7-8 to TRBJ2-1; D is uncertain. Between the trimmed V and J ends, which lost 5 bases and 15 bases, there was a span of 26 bases. The CDR3 loop spans 15 amino acids. Germline-derived CDR1 and CDR2 are SGHVS and FQNEAQ. In DNA form, the CDR3 reads TGTGCCAGCAGCACATCATCTAGTGCTTATAATGCTGCGTTCTTC. Translating it yields CASSTSSSAYNAAFF.

The table lists this clonotype with a few counts. The genes are TRBV9 and TRBJ2-7; 7 positions agree with TRBD2. This CDR3 has 15 amino acids. The germline gives CDR1 SGDLS, CDR2 YYNGEE. The V and J ends lost 2 bases and 0 bases, in that order; junction bases with no gene match: 5. The CDR3 DNA is TGTGCCAGCAGCGTTGGGGGGGTGAGCTCCTACGAGCAGTACTTC. This encodes CASSVGGVSSYEQYF. Together with reference TRBV9 and TRBJ2-7, the CDR3 gives the full variable domain: DSGVTQTPKHLITATGQRVTLRCSPRSGDLSVYWYQQSLDQGLQFLIQYYNGEERAKGNILERFSAQQFPDLHSELNLSSLELGDSALYFCASSVGGVSSYEQYFGPGTRLTVT.

This clonotype was seen more than once but under ten times. V usage is TRBV5-1 and J usage is TRBJ2-2; 9 bases map to TRBD1. The CDR3 contains 15 residues. Germline V gene sequence: CDR1 SGHRS, CDR2 YFSETQ. V was clipped by 7 bases and J by 5 bases; unmatched bases: 9. CDR3 DNA: TGCGCCAGCCTTTTTACAGGGGGCTCGACCGGGGAGCTGTTTTTT. The encoded protein is CASLFTGGSTGELFF.

This clonotype was observed a few times. This sequence joins TRBV6-1 and TRBJ1-5; D call uncertain. This CDR3 region has 14 residues. Trimming pared 6 bases from V and 4 bases from J, leaving 13 bases between. Germline CDR1 and CDR2: MNHNS and SASEGT. As DNA, the CDR3 is TGTGCCAGCAGCGACGGGATGGGGAATCAGCCCCAGCATTTT. Its translation is CASSDGMGNQPQHF.

This clonotype was seen more than once but under ten times. The chain is built from TRBV20-1 and TRBJ1-1, with a possible D match to TRBD1 (5 bases). V was cut by 3 bases and J by 11 bases, with 19 bases left in between. This CDR3 is built from 13 residues. CDR1 and CDR2 from the germline V gene are DFQATT and SNEGSKA (reference sequence). The CDR3: CSASIGAIDVAFF. In DNA, the CDR3 is TGCAGTGCTAGTATTGGGGCGATAGACGTTGCTTTCTTT.

This clonotype has at least ten counts. The chain carries TRBV5-1 and TRBJ2-7, with 8 bases lining up with TRBD2. CDR3 length: 14 amino acids. Per the germline V gene, CDR1 is SGHRS and CDR2 is YFSETQ. Trimming removed 0 bases from V and 2 bases from J; junction bases left unmatched: 1. The DNA for the CDR3 is TGCGCCAGCAGCTTGGGTAGCGGGACCTACGAGCAGTACTTC. Protein product: CASSLGSGTYEQYF.